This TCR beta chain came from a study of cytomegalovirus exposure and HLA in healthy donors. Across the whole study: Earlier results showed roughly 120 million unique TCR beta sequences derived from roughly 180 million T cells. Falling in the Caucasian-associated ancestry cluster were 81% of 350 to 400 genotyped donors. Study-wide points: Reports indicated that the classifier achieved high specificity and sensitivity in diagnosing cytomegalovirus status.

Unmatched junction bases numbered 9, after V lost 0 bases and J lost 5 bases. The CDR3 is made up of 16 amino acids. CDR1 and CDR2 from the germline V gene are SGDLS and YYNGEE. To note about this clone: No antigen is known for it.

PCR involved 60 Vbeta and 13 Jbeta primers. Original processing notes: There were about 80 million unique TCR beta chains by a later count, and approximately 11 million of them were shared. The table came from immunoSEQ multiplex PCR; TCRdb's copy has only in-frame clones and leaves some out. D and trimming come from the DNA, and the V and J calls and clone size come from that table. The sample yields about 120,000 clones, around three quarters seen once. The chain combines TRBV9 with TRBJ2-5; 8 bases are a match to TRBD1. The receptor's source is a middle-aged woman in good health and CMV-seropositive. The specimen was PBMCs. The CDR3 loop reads CASSVAAGQGEETQYF. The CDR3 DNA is TGTGCCAGCAGCGTAGCTGCCGGACAGGGTGAGGAGACCCAGTACTTC.